This TCR beta chain was obtained from a study of cytomegalovirus exposure and HLA in healthy donors. Researchers ran the PCR with 60 Vbeta and 13 Jbeta primers. As processed by the authors: Later analysis identified tens of millions of unique TCR beta chains, about 12 million shared. Data came from immunoSEQ multiplex PCR; TCRdb stores just in-frame clones and leaves some out. The DNA gave D and trimming, while V, J and clone size come from that table. The table includes about 160,000 clones, approximately 80% detected once. Comments on this clone: Its matching antigen is unknown.

The CDR3 totals 15 residues. The germline gives CDR1 SNHLY, CDR2 FYNNEI. The J segment lost 1 base and the V segment lost 6 bases, leaving 6 bases of the junction unmatched. Unrecorded immune exposures were likely, despite nominal health at sampling. Study conclusions and caveats: HLA-A and HLA-B allele assignments for most subjects were reportedly predicted accurately using TCR beta sequences.

Sequences were obtained from PBMCs. V and J are TRBV2 and TRBJ1-5, with 7 bases matching TRBD1. The sequence came from a man aged 45 to 65 in good health and CMV-seropositive. The CDR3 is CASRAGTASNQPQHF. CDR3 in DNA: TGTGCCAGCAGAGCCGGGACAGCAAGCAATCAGCCCCAGCATTTT.